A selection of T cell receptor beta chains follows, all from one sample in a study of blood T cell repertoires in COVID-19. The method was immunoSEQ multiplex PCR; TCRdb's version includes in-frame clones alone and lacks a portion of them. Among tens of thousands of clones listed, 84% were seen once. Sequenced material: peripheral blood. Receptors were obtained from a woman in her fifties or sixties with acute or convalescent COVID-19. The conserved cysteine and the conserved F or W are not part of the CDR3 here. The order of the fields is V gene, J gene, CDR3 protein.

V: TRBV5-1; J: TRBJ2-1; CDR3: ASSVLASGGNEQF
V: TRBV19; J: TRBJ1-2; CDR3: ASSIDQGFNYGYT
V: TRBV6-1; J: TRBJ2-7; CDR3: ASSQQGIHEQY
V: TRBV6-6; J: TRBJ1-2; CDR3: ASRGANYGYT
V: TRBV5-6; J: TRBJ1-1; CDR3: ASSLNGHLNTEAF
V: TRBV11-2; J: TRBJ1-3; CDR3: ASSLTQGSGNTIY
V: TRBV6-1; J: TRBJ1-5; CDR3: ASSDTLGSNQPQH
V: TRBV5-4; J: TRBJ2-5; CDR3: ASSPAGTGLETQY
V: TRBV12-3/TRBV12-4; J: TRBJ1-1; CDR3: ASSFSVNTEAF
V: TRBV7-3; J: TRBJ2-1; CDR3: ASSLSSINEQF
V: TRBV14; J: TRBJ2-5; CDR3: ASSPTQGFGTQY
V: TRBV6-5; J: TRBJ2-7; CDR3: ASSLGQRSSYEQY
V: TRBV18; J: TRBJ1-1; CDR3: ASSLGGQSEAF
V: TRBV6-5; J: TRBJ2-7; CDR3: ASYRDRSSYEQY
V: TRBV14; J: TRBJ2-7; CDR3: ASSQLAGANYEQY
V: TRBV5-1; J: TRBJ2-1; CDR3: ASSWDRADNEQF
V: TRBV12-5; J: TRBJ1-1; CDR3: ASQPGSHTEAF
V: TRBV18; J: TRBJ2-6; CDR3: ASSPLDRSYSGANVLT
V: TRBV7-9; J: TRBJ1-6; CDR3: ASSLGGDNSPLH
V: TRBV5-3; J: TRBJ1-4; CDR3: ARGGEKLF
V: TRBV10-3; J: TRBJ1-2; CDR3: VTGGADDNYGYT
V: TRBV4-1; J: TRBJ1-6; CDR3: ASSQARESSYNSPLH
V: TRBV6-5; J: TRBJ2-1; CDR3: ASRTSGGARNEQF
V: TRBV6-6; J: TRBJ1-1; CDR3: ASSVRQLTEAF
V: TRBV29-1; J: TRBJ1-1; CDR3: SVVVGGLNTEAF
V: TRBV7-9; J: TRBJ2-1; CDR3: ASSSDIFYNEQF
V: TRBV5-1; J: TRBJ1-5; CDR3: ASSLGDSNNQPQH
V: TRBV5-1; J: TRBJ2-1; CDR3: ASSFSGTGLNEQF
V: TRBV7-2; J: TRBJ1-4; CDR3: ASSPNHLGTGWKLF
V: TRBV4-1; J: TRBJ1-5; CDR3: ASSQRGEQPQH
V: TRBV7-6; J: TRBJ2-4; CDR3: ASSPVWLLAKFWPKNIQY
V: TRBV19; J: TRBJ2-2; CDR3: ASSKDSRRGELF
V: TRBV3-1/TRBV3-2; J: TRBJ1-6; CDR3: ASSPGQGDSPLH
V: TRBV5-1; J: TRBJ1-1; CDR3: ASIPGGANRDTEAF
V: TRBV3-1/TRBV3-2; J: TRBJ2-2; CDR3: ASSQEIQGHTGELF
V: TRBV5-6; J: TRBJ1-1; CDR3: ASSLEGQGDTEAF
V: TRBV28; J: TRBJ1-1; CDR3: ASRPGGLNTEAF
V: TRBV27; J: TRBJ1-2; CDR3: ASSSGTGGNGYT
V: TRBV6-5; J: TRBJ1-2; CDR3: ASSRDRRGYT
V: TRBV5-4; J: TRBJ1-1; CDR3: ASSPYQGLNTEAF
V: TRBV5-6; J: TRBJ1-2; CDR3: ASSLDRTGNYGYT
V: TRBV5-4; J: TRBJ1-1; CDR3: ASSLSTGVNTEAF
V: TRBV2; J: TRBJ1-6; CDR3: ASSPERVNSPLH
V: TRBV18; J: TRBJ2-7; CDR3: ASSPPMGTGRGEQY
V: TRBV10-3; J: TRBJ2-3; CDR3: AITPRGTTDTQY
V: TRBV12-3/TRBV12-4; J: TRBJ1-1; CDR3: ASSHPGVTEAF
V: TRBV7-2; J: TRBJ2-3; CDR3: ASSLRGAGSTDTQY
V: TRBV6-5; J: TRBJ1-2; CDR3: AAGTNYGYT
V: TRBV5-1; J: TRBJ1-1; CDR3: ASTKSGGTEAF
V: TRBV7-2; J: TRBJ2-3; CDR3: ASSPSSGGSDTQY
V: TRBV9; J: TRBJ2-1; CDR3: ASSVATSNEQF
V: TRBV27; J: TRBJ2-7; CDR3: ASSSIQGQDLFYEQY
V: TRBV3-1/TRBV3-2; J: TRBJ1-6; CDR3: ASSQVESPLH